These 6 T cell receptor beta chains share one sample of origin, sequenced in a study of STAT5B mutations in CD4+ large granular lymphocyte leukemia. This table comes from immunoSEQ multiplex PCR, and its TCRdb copy is limited to in-frame clones, with some not included. The data show some 33,000 clones, with around 70% seen just once and less than 0.3% held by the top ten. Sequencing input: CD4+ T cells from blood buffy coats. These receptors came from a human donor in good health.

In this sample, this clone turned up once. The chain carries TRBV7-6 and TRBJ2-1; 9 bases line up with TRBD1. The V segment lost 6 bases and the J segment 4 bases; nucleotides outside the gene matches: 7. Germline V gene data show CDR1 as SGHVS and CDR2 as FNYEAQ. The CDR3 contains 15 residues. CDR3 region: CASSYTGGAYNEQFF. CDR3 nucleotide sequence: TGTGCCAGCAGTTACACAGGGGGCGCGTACAATGAGCAGTTCTTC.

V is TRBV28 and J is TRBJ1-2; D remains ambiguous. Per germline, CDR1 MDHEN and CDR2 SYDVKM. The V end was cut by 2 bases, the J end by 5 bases, with 9 bases between. CDR3 length equals 13 residues. The CDR3 region has the DNA TGTGCCAGCAGTTTACTTGAGCCTTATGGCTACACCTTC. This codes for CASSLLEPYGYTF.

This chain uses TRBV5-1 with TRBJ2-2; D is perhaps TRBD1 (5 bases). Germline V gene sequence: CDR1 SGHRS, CDR2 YFSETQ. There are 15 residues in the CDR3. Trimming cost V 4 bases and J 3 bases, with 13 bases left between them. CDR3 amino acids: CASSTGDRDTGELFF. In nucleotides, the CDR3 is TGCGCCAGCAGCACCGGAGACAGAGACACCGGGGAGCTGTTTTTT.

V and J are TRBV6-1 and TRBJ2-3; 14 bases align to TRBD2. Germline CDR1 reads MNHNS; CDR2 reads SASEGT. Trimming took 6 bases from V and 6 from J; bases not matched to a gene: 5. The CDR3 loop spans 15 amino acids. CDR3 DNA: TGTGCCAGCAGGGGGACTAGCGGGGGTTGGGATACGCAGTATTTT. Translating gives CASRGTSGGWDTQYF.

This rearrangement joins TRBV14 to TRBJ1-5, with 9 bases lining up with TRBD1. The ends lost 4 bases at V and 0 bases at J; junction bases unmatched: 13. This CDR3 spans 19 amino acids. Germline V CDR1 and CDR2: SGHDN, FVKESK. CDR3: CASSLPRTGDAYSNQPQHF. DNA for the CDR3: TGTGCCAGCAGCCTACCCCGGACAGGGGACGCATATAGCAATCAGCCCCAGCATTTT. The variable domain in full, completed from reference TRBV14 and TRBJ1-5, reads EAGVTQFPSHSVIEKGQTVTLRCDPISGHDNLYWYRRVMGKEIKFLLHFVKESKQDESGMPNNRFLAERTGGTYSTLKVQPAELEDSGVYFCASSLPRTGDAYSNQPQHFGDGTRLSIL.

In this sample, this clone turned up a few times. The chain uses TRBV28 and TRBJ2-7; 7 nucleotides align to TRBD1. The V segment lost 9 bases and the J segment 4 bases; nucleotides outside the gene matches: 6. CDR3 length: 12 amino acids. Germline CDR1 reads MDHEN; CDR2 reads SYDVKM. CDR3 region: CASEGGSYEQYF. The CDR3 DNA reads as TGTGCCAGTGAAGGGGGCTCGTACGAGCAGTACTTC.